The next 29 T cell receptor beta chains were all read from a single sample in a study of identical twins. TCRdb used MiXCR to reprocess the 5' RACE reads, holding one entry per CDR3 protein. The sample holds 230,000 or so distinct CDR3 sequences, roughly 8.7% seen once. This same sample was also taken into another study, of yellow fever vaccine responses in identical twins.

The sample consisted of CD8+ T cells sorted from blood. The receptor set was obtained from a woman younger than 30 in good health.

The chain recombines TRBV20-1 with TRBJ2-1, with TRBD2 matching 10 bases. The germline gives CDR1 DFQATT, CDR2 SNEGSKA (reference sequence). V was clipped by 6 bases and J by 6 bases; unmatched bases: 17. The CDR3 runs to 17 residues. CDR3 DNA: TGCAGTGCCCCCCCCTTTCTAGCGGGAGTACTAAGCAATGAGCAGTTCTTC. It translates to CSAPPFLAGVLSNEQFF.

This clonotype has only a few counts. The chain couples TRBV11-2 to TRBJ2-1; D tentatively fits TRBD1 or TRBD2 (5 bases each). This CDR3 spans 14 amino acids. Germline CDR1 is SGHAT and CDR2 is FQNNGV. V lost 3 bases and J lost 3, with 9 bases in between. CDR3 coding DNA: TGTGCCAGCAGCTTGGGGACCGTCTACAATGAGCAGTTCTTC. Protein sequence: CASSLGTVYNEQFF.

The rearrangement links TRBV4-3 to TRBJ2-7, with D maybe TRBD1 (5 bases). The ends were cut back, 0 bases at V and 3 bases at J, with 12 bases in the middle. The CDR3 consists of 15 residues. From germline, CDR1 is LGHNA and CDR2 YSLEER. The CDR3 DNA reads as TGCGCCAGCAGCCAAGATAGGGAACAGGACTACGAGCAGTACTTC. Its translation is CASSQDREQDYEQYF.

The V gene is TRBV4-1, the J gene TRBJ2-7; maybe TRBD2 (7 bases). The CDR3 totals 17 residues. Germline CDR1 and CDR2: MGHRA and YSYEKL. Between the trimmed V and J ends, which lost 1 base and 3 bases, there was a span of 19 bases. The DNA of the CDR3 is TGCGCCAGCAGCCAAGGAGGGGGGGCTGGTAGAATCTACGAGCAGTACTTC. The encoded protein is CASSQGGGAGRIYEQYF.

This clonotype was counted between two and nine times. The J gene is TRBJ2-7, the V gene TRBV11-2; D gene unclear. With 0 bases removed from V and 0 bases from J, the gap between germline ends came to 12 bases. Germline CDR1 reads SGHAT; CDR2 reads FQNNGV. The CDR3 is 16 amino acids. The CDR3 spells CASSLDLGGTSYEQYF. The CDR3, as DNA: TGTGCCAGCAGCTTAGATCTTGGCGGCACCTCCTACGAGCAGTACTTC.

This clonotype was observed a few times. The conserved final phenylalanine or tryptophan is absent from the CDR3, which likely points to a read error. The chain links TRBV11-1 to TRBJ2-1; 8 bases match TRBD2. The CDR3 extends over 20 amino acids. Looked up from germline, CDR1 is SGHAT and CDR2 is FQDESV (reference sequence). J gave up 0 bases and V 3 bases, and 16 bases lay outside the gene matches. CDR3 in amino acids: CASSLDLWYLAGLSYNEQFL. CDR3 DNA sequence: TGTGCCAGCAGCTTGGACCTATGGTACCTAGCGGGTCTCTCCTACAATGAGCAGTTCCTC.

The V call is TRBV4-3, the J call TRBJ1-6, with D hard to call. Trimming left V 0 bases short and J 8 bases short, with 11 bases between. There are 15 residues in the CDR3. In germline, CDR1 is LGHNA, CDR2 YSLEER. CDR3 in DNA: TGCGCCAGCAGCCAAGATAGAGGCAGCTATTCACCCCTCCACTTT. Translation: CASSQDRGSYSPLHF.

This chain joins TRBV24-1 and TRBJ2-3, with D possibly being TRBD1 or TRBD2 (5 bases each). CDR1 and CDR2 (germline): KGHDR, SFDVKD. Trimming took 8 bases from V and 2 from J, leaving 19 bases between them. This CDR3 comprises 16 residues. CDR3 in amino acids: CATMKTGRAFTDTQYF. CDR3 coding DNA: TGTGCCACCATGAAGACGGGACGCGCTTTCACAGATACGCAGTATTTT.

This sequence joins TRBV9 and TRBJ2-5, with 11 bases matching TRBD2. CDR3 length equals 20 residues. The V gene's germline CDR1 is SGDLS and CDR2 YYNGEE. Trimming removed 4 bases from V and 2 bases from J; junction bases left unmatched: 19. CDR3 sequence reads: CASSSRSPGLAGGKQETQYF. CDR3 coding DNA: TGTGCCAGCAGCAGTAGAAGTCCGGGGCTAGCGGGAGGAAAACAAGAGACCCAGTACTTC.

The rearrangement links TRBV4-2 to TRBJ2-1, with 9 bases aligning to TRBD2. CDR3 length equals 17 residues. Germline V CDR1 and CDR2: LGHNA, YNFKEQ. The V segment lost 6 bases and the J segment 0 bases; nucleotides outside the gene matches: 9. This CDR3 reads CASSRKTSGYSYNEQFF. The CDR3 coding sequence is TGTGCCAGCAGTCGGAAGACTAGCGGATACTCCTACAATGAGCAGTTCTTC.

The V gene is TRBV28, the J gene TRBJ1-1, with D possibly matching TRBD1 (6 bases). CDR1 MDHEN and CDR2 SYDVKM come from the germline V gene. CDR3 size: 14 residues. V lost 6 bases, J lost 3 bases, and 14 bases lay in between. CDR3 residues: CASSLEGGHTEAFF. The CDR3 coding sequence is TGTGCCAGCAGCCTAGAGGGGGGCCACACTGAAGCTTTCTTT.

This clonotype was seen ten or more times. This sequence joins TRBV29-1 and TRBJ2-7; no definite D call. Trimming shortened V by 6 bases and J by 2 bases, and 14 bases separated the two germline ends. Germline V gene data show CDR1 as SQVTM and CDR2 as ANQGSEA. CDR3 length: 13 residues. CDR3 protein: CSVSHTDTYEQYF. The CDR3 region has the DNA TGCAGCGTCTCACACACTGATACCTACGAGCAGTACTTC.

This clonotype has just a few counts. The chain joins TRBV28 to TRBJ1-1, with 7 nucleotides matching TRBD1. Germline assignment: CDR1 MDHEN and CDR2 SYDVKM. With V trimmed by 1 base and J by 2 bases, 4 bases remained unmatched. The CDR3 is made up of 15 amino acids. CDR3 DNA sequence: TGTGCCAGCAGTTTATACAGGGGATTAAACACTGAAGCTTTCTTT. Amino acid sequence: CASSLYRGLNTEAFF.

The table lists this clonotype with a few counts. V is TRBV10-3 and J is TRBJ2-1; 7 nucleotides align to TRBD1. Germline V CDR1 and CDR2: ENHRY, SYGVKD. This CDR3 has 16 residues. With 4 bases clipped from V and 2 bases from J, the junction kept 8 bases outside the gene matches. In nucleotides, the CDR3 is TGTGCCATCAGTGGTGAGGACAGGCTCCCCTACAATGAGCAGTTCTTC. Translation: CAISGEDRLPYNEQFF.

This clonotype showed up just a few times. This chain connects TRBV7-2 to TRBJ2-3, with TRBD2 matching over 7 bases. Per germline, CDR1 SGHTA and CDR2 FQGNSA. The V gene end was trimmed by 3 bases and the J gene end by 6 bases; junction bases not matched to a gene: 12. The CDR3 is 16 residues long. CDR3 bases: TGTGCCAGCAGCTTGCCCCCAATAGCGGGTTGGGATACGCAGTATTTT. Protein sequence: CASSLPPIAGWDTQYF.

This clonotype showed up just a few times. The V gene is TRBV20-1, the J gene TRBJ2-5, with TRBD2 matching over 10 bases. CDR3 size: 14 residues. Germline V CDR1 and CDR2: DFQATT, SNEGSKA (reference sequence). V lost 6 bases, J lost 3 bases, and 7 bases stayed unmatched. Written as DNA, the CDR3 is TGCAGTGCCCCGCCAGGACTAGCGGAAGAGACCCAGTACTTC. It yields the protein CSAPPGLAEETQYF.

In its sample, this clonotype was seen a few times. V is TRBV4-3 and J is TRBJ2-3, with 9 nucleotides matching TRBD1. J was trimmed by 5 bases and V by 1 base; bases with no gene match: 19. Per germline, CDR1 LGHNA and CDR2 YSLEER. The CDR3 spans 20 residues. For the CDR3, the DNA is TGCGCCAGCAGCCAAGGACCCCCTAAGACCGGGACAGGGTTGGAAGATACGCAGTATTTT. Protein product: CASSQGPPKTGTGLEDTQYF.

This clonotype has only a few counts. This chain links TRBV28 with TRBJ1-1, with a tentative D call TRBD1 (5 bases). The CDR3 runs 11 residues. In germline, CDR1 is MDHEN, CDR2 SYDVKM. The CDR3 spells CGVTGISEAFF. The DNA for the CDR3 is TGTGGGGTAACAGGAATCTCTGAAGCTTTCTTT.

The V gene is TRBV28, the J gene TRBJ1-6, with D perhaps matching TRBD1 (5 bases). Trimming pared 5 bases from V and 1 base from J, leaving 21 bases between. The germline CDR1 and CDR2 sequences are MDHEN and SYDVKM. The CDR3 spans 19 residues. The CDR3 sequence: CASSPLRRGPESYNSPLHF. CDR3 sequence (DNA): TGTGCCAGCAGTCCACTAAGGCGGGGCCCGGAATCCTATAATTCACCCCTCCACTTT.

This clonotype appeared a few times. V gene TRBV28 combines with J gene TRBJ2-1; 8 positions agree with TRBD1. CDR1 is MDHEN and CDR2 is SYDVKM in the germline V gene. The CDR3 runs 15 residues. The V and J ends lost 5 bases and 7 bases, in that order; junction bases with no gene match: 10. The CDR3 spells CASSRRQGMVNEQFF. The CDR3, as DNA: TGTGCCAGCAGTCGTAGACAGGGGATGGTAAATGAGCAGTTCTTC.

The chain links TRBV29-1 to TRBJ1-1; possibly TRBD1 for D (6 bases). From germline, CDR1 is SQVTM and CDR2 ANQGSEA. The CDR3 extends over 13 amino acids. V shed 7 bases and J shed 1 base, with 13 bases lying between them. CDR3 sequence (DNA): TGCAGCGCCCTAGGGGGGCGGAACACTGAAGCTTTCTTT. It yields the protein CSALGGRNTEAFF.

This clonotype was picked up a small number of times. The chain employs TRBV10-3 and TRBJ2-3; 12 bases line up with TRBD2. The length of the CDR3 is 15 residues. V shed 5 bases, J shed 6 bases, and the junction held 6 bases outside the gene matches. The V gene's germline CDR1 is ENHRY and CDR2 SYGVKD. The CDR3 is CAISLAGGPGDTQYF. The CDR3 nucleotides read TGTGCCATCAGTCTAGCGGGAGGGCCCGGGGATACGCAGTATTTT.

This clonotype was seen more than once but under ten times. The genes are TRBV7-8 and TRBJ2-1; 9 positions agree with TRBD2. The length of the CDR3 is 18 residues. The V segment lost 5 bases and the J segment 9 bases; nucleotides outside the gene matches: 20. Per the germline V gene, CDR1 is SGHVS and CDR2 is FQNEAQ. CDR3 DNA: TGTGCCAGCAGCCCCCTGGGGGGACTGGGCGGGGGGGCCCTTGAGCAGTTCTTC. This gives the protein CASSPLGGLGGGALEQFF.

This chain joins TRBV27 and TRBJ1-5; maybe TRBD1 (6 bases). The V and J ends lost 5 bases and 6 bases respectively, with 14 bases between them. CDR3 length: 14 residues. Germline assignment: CDR1 MNHEY and CDR2 SMNVEV (reference sequence). The CDR3 DNA sequence: TGTGCCAGCAGTCCCATTACAGGGTCTCAGCCCCAGCATTTT. Protein sequence: CASSPITGSQPQHF.

The rearrangement links TRBV7-2 to TRBJ2-1, with D uncertain. Germline CDR1 is SGHTA and CDR2 is FQGNSA. The V end was cut by 2 bases, the J end by 3 bases, with 8 bases between. The CDR3 extends over 14 amino acids. DNA of the CDR3: TGTGCCAGCAGCTTAAAGGGCGTCTACAATGAGCAGTTCTTC. Its translation: CASSLKGVYNEQFF.

The table lists this clonotype with many counts. CDR3 nucleotides: TGTGCCAGCAGTTTAACGGGAACTACAGATACGCAGTATTTT. Translating it yields CASSLTGTTDTQYF. V usage is TRBV6-2 or TRBV6-3 and J usage is TRBJ2-3; TRBD2 might be the D (5 bases). Germline V gene lookup returns CDR1 MNHEY and CDR2 SVGEGT. Between the trimmed V and J ends, which lost 4 bases and 3 bases, there was a span of 11 bases. The CDR3 loop spans 14 amino acids.

In its sample, this clonotype was seen a few times. V usage is TRBV29-1 and J usage is TRBJ2-7; TRBD1 agrees at 7 bases. Germline V gene sequence: CDR1 SQVTM, CDR2 ANQGSEA. Trimming took 3 bases from V and 3 from J; bases not matched to a gene: 5. This CDR3 comprises 13 residues. CDR3 residues: CSVDSDRDYEQYF. The CDR3, as DNA: TGCAGCGTTGATAGCGACAGGGACTACGAGCAGTACTTC.

This clonotype was seen a few times. This chain connects TRBV6-5 to TRBJ1-6; D is possibly TRBD1 (5 bases). V was clipped by 4 bases and J by 5 bases, with 12 bases between them. This CDR3 is 15 amino acids long. The germline gives CDR1 MNHEY, CDR2 SVGAGI. CDR3 nucleotide sequence: TGTGCCAGCAGTTTCCGGGACGGGGATAATTCACCCCTCCACTTT. Its translation: CASSFRDGDNSPLHF.

The chain uses TRBV4-1 and TRBJ2-6; TRBD1 agrees at 10 bases. Germline lookup yields CDR1 MGHRA and CDR2 YSYEKL. The V segment lost 4 bases and the J segment 3 bases; nucleotides outside the gene matches: 3. The CDR3 spans 16 residues. Written as DNA, the CDR3 is TGCGCCAGCAGCCCCGACAGGGGGCTTGGGGCCAACGTCCTGACTTTC. This encodes CASSPDRGLGANVLTF.